Listed here are 19 T cell receptor beta chains from one sample, sequenced in a study of cytomegalovirus exposure and HLA in healthy donors. TCRdb's table, derived via immunoSEQ multiplex PCR, lists solely in-frame clones and lacks some. The sample includes 150,000 to 200,000 clones, approximately 86% of them seen just once. Sequences were obtained from PBMCs. The origin of the receptors is a woman aged 18-35 years in good health and CMV-seronegative.

The chain has TRBV18 and TRBJ1-2; TRBD1 might be the D (5 bases). The CDR3 is made up of 12 amino acids. Germline V CDR1 and CDR2: KGHSH, LQKENI. The germline V and J ends were trimmed by 0 bases and 9 bases, with 8 bases remaining between them. The CDR3 here is CASSPPGGSYTF. CDR3 in DNA: TGTGCCAGCTCACCACCGGGGGGTAGCTACACCTTC.

V is TRBV7-2 and J is TRBJ2-3, with 16 bases identical to TRBD2. This CDR3 spans 19 amino acids. Trimming took 5 bases from V and 1 from J; bases not matched to a gene: 9. Germline lookup yields CDR1 SGHTA and CDR2 FQGNSA. The CDR3 here is CASSPQGLAGGPGTDTQYF. CDR3 sequence (DNA): TGTGCCAGCAGCCCCCAGGGACTAGCGGGGGGGCCGGGCACAGATACGCAGTATTTT.

The chain joins TRBV2 to TRBJ1-1, with TRBD1 as a possible D gene (5 bases). Trimming removed 6 bases from V and 2 bases from J, with 16 bases in between. CDR3 length equals 15 residues. Germline CDR1 SNHLY, CDR2 FYNNEI. As DNA, the CDR3 is TGTGCCAGCAGCCCGACAGATAACTACAACACTGAAGCTTTCTTT. It yields the protein CASSPTDNYNTEAFF.

The V call is TRBV4-1, the J call TRBJ2-7; 13 bases are shared with TRBD2. Unmatched junction bases numbered 4, after V lost 0 bases and J lost 2 bases. CDR3 length equals 17 residues. Germline CDR1 reads MGHRA; CDR2 reads YSYEKL. The CDR3 nucleotides read TGCGCCAGCAGCCAAGATGGACTAGCGGGAGCTACCTACGAGCAGTACTTC. Translating it yields CASSQDGLAGATYEQYF.

The CDR3 protein is CASSRIQGAYYEQYF. Here the CDR3 DNA reads TGTGCCAGCAGCCGTATACAGGGGGCTTACTACGAGCAGTACTTC. This rearrangement joins TRBV11-2 to TRBJ2-7; TRBD1 matches at 9 bases. CDR1 is SGHAT, CDR2 FQNNGV, per germline. This CDR3 has 15 residues. V trimming: 5 bases; J trimming: 3 bases; junction bases outside the gene matches: 8.

This clone came up once. This chain links TRBV11-3 with TRBJ1-5, with TRBD1 matching over 7 bases. CDR1 and CDR2 from the germline V gene are SGHNT and YENEEA. This CDR3 is 17 amino acids long. Trimming removed 1 base from V and 0 bases from J; junction bases left unmatched: 6. CDR3 DNA: TGTGCCAGCAGCTTAGGGACAGGAGAATATAGCAATCAGCCCCAGCATTTT. Encoded protein: CASSLGTGEYSNQPQHF.

The chain employs TRBV27 and TRBJ1-1; no reliable D call. The CDR3 is 14 amino acids. The V end was cut by 3 bases, the J end by 0 bases, with 8 bases between. Germline lookup yields CDR1 MNHEY and CDR2 SMNVEV (reference sequence). CDR3 protein: CASSLGSLNTEAFF. CDR3 DNA sequence: TGTGCCAGCAGTTTGGGCAGTTTGAACACTGAAGCTTTCTTT.

This clone appeared a single time. The V and J genes are TRBV11-1 and TRBJ2-1; D uncertain. V lost 1 base, J lost 3 bases, and 4 bases lay in between. Germline CDR1 SGHAT, CDR2 FQDESV (reference sequence). This CDR3 is 13 amino acids long. In DNA, the CDR3 is TGTGCCAGCAGCTTAGGAGGCTACAATGAGCAGTTCTTC. Its translation is CASSLGGYNEQFF.

V gene TRBV7-9 combines with J gene TRBJ1-2; D uncertain. The V and J ends lost 5 bases and 2 bases respectively, with 12 bases between them. CDR3 length equals 14 residues. CDR1 is SEHNR and CDR2 is FQNEAQ in the germline V gene (reference sequence). In DNA form, the CDR3 reads TGTGCCAGCAGCCCATCCGGACTCAACTATGGCTACACCTTC. It translates to CASSPSGLNYGYTF.

This clone was observed a single time. The rearrangement joins TRBV4-3 to TRBJ1-4, with a possible D match to TRBD1 (6 bases). The germline V and J ends were trimmed by 0 bases and 7 bases, with 21 bases remaining between them. Looked up from germline, CDR1 is LGHNA and CDR2 is YSLEER. The CDR3 is 18 amino acids. The CDR3 spells CASSQDYLVAGGAEKLFF. The CDR3 bases are TGCGCCAGCAGCCAAGATTACCTTGTCGCGGGGGGCGCTGAAAAACTGTTTTTT.

This chain uses TRBV2 with TRBJ1-1; TRBD1 matches at 8 bases. After removal of 4 bases from V and 4 bases from J, the junction contained 2 bases not matched to a gene. This CDR3 has 13 residues. Germline CDR1 is SNHLY and CDR2 is FYNNEI. The CDR3 sequence: CASSGRGLTEAFF. CDR3 nucleotides: TGTGCCAGCAGTGGCAGGGGGCTCACTGAAGCTTTCTTT. Together with reference TRBV2 and TRBJ1-1, the CDR3 gives the full variable domain: EPEVTQTPSHQVTQMGQEVILRCVPISNHLYFYWYRQILGQKVEFLVSFYNNEISEKSEIFDDQFSVERPDGSNFTLKIRSTKLEDSAMYFCASSGRGLTEAFFGQGTRLTVV.

In DNA, the CDR3 is TGTGCCAGCAAGTGGCTAGCGGGAGCTAGTGAGCAGTTCTTC. Protein sequence: CASKWLAGASEQFF. The chain carries TRBV5-6 and TRBJ2-1, with 10 bases aligning to TRBD2. The CDR3 is 14 residues long. V dropped 6 bases and J dropped 9; count of bases not matched to a gene: 9. CDR1 is SGHDT and CDR2 is YYEEEE in the germline V gene.

The rearrangement uses TRBV25-1 and TRBJ1-2; the match to TRBD1 covers 8 bases. Losses at the gene ends were 4 bases for V and 4 bases for J; bases not matched to a gene: 17. CDR1 is MGHDK and CDR2 is SYGVNS in the germline V gene. The CDR3 consists of 18 residues. The DNA of the CDR3 is TGTGCCAGCAGTGTAGGACAGGGCGGATTCGACGCCTTCTATGGCTACACCTTC. Its translation is CASSVGQGGFDAFYGYTF.

The J gene is TRBJ1-3, the V gene TRBV14, with a tentative D call TRBD1 (5 bases). Trimming took off 5 bases at V and 8 bases at J, with 19 bases between the two ends. CDR3 length: 15 residues. CDR1 SGHDN and CDR2 FVKESK come from the germline V gene. The CDR3 here is CASSKAQGGGYTIYF. The CDR3 DNA is TGTGCCAGCAGCAAGGCGCAGGGAGGAGGATACACCATATATTTT.

The chain is built from TRBV2 and TRBJ1-2; D is uncertain. The V end lost 4 bases, the J end lost 3 bases, and 9 bases lay between the germline ends. Per the germline V gene, CDR1 is SNHLY and CDR2 is FYNNEI. The CDR3 has 13 amino acids. As DNA, the CDR3 is TGTGCCAGCAGTGTATCGGGGTACTATGGCTACACCTTC. Translating gives CASSVSGYYGYTF.

This clone was seen a few times. The chain combines TRBV28 with TRBJ2-7, with TRBD1 matching over 9 bases. Unmatched junction bases numbered 10, after V lost 3 bases and J lost 4 bases. Germline loops: CDR1 MDHEN, CDR2 SYDVKM. The CDR3 extends over 16 amino acids. The CDR3: CASSFGGTGRGYEQYF. In DNA, the CDR3 is TGTGCCAGCAGTTTTGGAGGGACAGGGAGGGGATACGAGCAGTACTTC.

The chain employs TRBV7-2 and TRBJ2-7; D is unclear. This CDR3 is built from 15 residues. V lost 6 bases, J lost 2 bases, and 17 bases lay in between. Germline loops: CDR1 SGHTA, CDR2 FQGNSA. CDR3 sequence reads: CASSSSTEPPYEQYF. The CDR3 nucleotides are TGTGCCAGCAGTTCCTCTACCGAACCTCCCTACGAGCAGTACTTC.

The rearrangement uses TRBV4-1 and TRBJ1-1; D is uncertain. The CDR3 loop spans 12 amino acids. Germline loops: CDR1 MGHRA, CDR2 YSYEKL. Between the trimmed V and J ends, which lost 1 base and 8 bases, there was a span of 8 bases. In nucleotides, the CDR3 is TGCGCCAGCAGCCAAGTTGTATCGGAAGCTTTCTTT. As protein: CASSQVVSEAFF.

The chain recombines TRBV10-3 with TRBJ2-1; 10 bases agree with TRBD2. Germline assignment: CDR1 ENHRY and CDR2 SYGVKD. The CDR3 is 14 residues long. Germline trimming cut 9 bases from V and 7 bases from J; bases unmatched to any gene: 9. The CDR3 is CAIASGSFVNEQFF. In DNA, the CDR3 is TGTGCCATAGCTAGCGGGAGCTTCGTAAATGAGCAGTTCTTC.